Given below is one T cell receptor (beta chain) in context. It lacks a known antigen. The input lacks base qualities; no much larger clone sits a single base away. Before undergoing thyroid surgery, none of the patients had been given any kind of treatment. The study retrospectively analysed patient clinical samples collected from the early 2010s to the late 2010s using T-cell receptor beta sequencing. The library was produced with PCR. Data came from an Illumina HiSeq 4000. High-throughput sequencing was used to profile the TCR beta-chain CDR3 region of each patient. Turning to the authors' computational methods: The researchers built a classifier to tell apart papillary thyroid cancer patients with distant metastasis, based on CDR3 differences among clinicopathological groups. The Shannon index was used to assess repertoire diversity, and the Morisita-Horn index was used to assess tumor-blood repertoire similarity. The raw public reads went through TCRdb reprocessing: fastp at Q25, MiXCR clone calling, in-frame beta chains kept. In this record, the V and J calls reflect TCRdb's handling and not the investigators' own analysis. Recorded for this sample are thousands of clones; roughly 30% of them occurred a single time. The top ten clones comprise about a fifth of the sample.

This sample was included in a study of metastatic and nonmetastatic thyroid tumors (dated by TCRdb to about 2020). The study in broad terms: The researchers compared repertoires between peripheral blood samples and tumor or nodule tissue samples from patients with malignant or benign thyroid disease. Points the paper makes about the study in general: TCR beta diversity was reported as significantly higher in malignant tumors than in benign nodules, in both blood and tumor samples.

The junction shows trimming of 3 bases on V and 4 bases on J, plus 15 bases between the germline ends. CDR1 and CDR2 are read off the germline V gene as SGHTA and FQGNSA. Taken from cysteine to phenylalanine, the CDR3 has 15 residues. Only the CDR3 DNA is retained, 45 bases long and in frame from the first base. The TCR was taken from a female donor with papillary thyroid cancer or a benign thyroid nodule (not recorded which). Some clones in this sample may be carry-over from other donors' samples. The chain couples TRBV7-2 to TRBJ1-2; the D gene is perhaps TRBD1, from 6 matching bases. Specimen: tumor tissue. The nucleotides are TGTGCCAGCAGCTTCTCCAGGGGCTATGGCTATGGCTACACCTTC. This yields the protein CASSFSRGYGYGYTF.